This T cell receptor beta chain was sequenced in a study of OX40 agonist ivuxolimab in advanced cancers. Sequencing used immunoSEQ multiplex PCR; TCRdb keeps in-frame clones, though not all of them. In the table there are 50,000 to 60,000 clones, less than 90% of which are singletons. Study-wide findings and caveats: Among the least clonally expanded were partial responders at 0.1-3.0 mg/kg. Among the nonresponders, some also had low normalized T-cell clonal expansion. Fewer expanded clones were found on average in CD4+ than in CD8+ T cells.

Trimming removed 5 bases from V and 6 bases from J, with 16 bases in between. The CDR3 is 14 residues long. Germline CDR1 MDHEN, CDR2 SYDVKM. Concerning this clone: Its antigen is unknown.

The chain combines TRBV28 with TRBJ1-1, with D tentatively TRBD1 (5 bases). The sequencing here drew on CD4+ or CD8+ T cells sorted from blood, taken in a trial of the OX40 agonist ivuxolimab. The sequence was obtained from an adult with an advanced solid tumor such as melanoma, head and neck, liver or kidney cancer. Here the CDR3 reads CASSRRWGEAEAFF. CDR3 DNA sequence: TGTGCCAGCAGTCGCCGCTGGGGGGAGGCTGAAGCTTTCTTT.